This T cell receptor beta chain originates from a study of Ad26.COV2.S vaccination and SARS-CoV-2 variants (dated by TCRdb to the early 2020s). Regarding the study in general: TCRbeta repertoire sequencing served as the tool for gauging how specific and how broad the SARS-CoV-2-reactive T cell receptors were following Ad26.COV2.S vaccination. The TCR-sequenced set comprised around 30 samples: 19 Ad26.COV2.S vaccine recipients, 5 placebo recipients and 8 SARS-CoV-2 convalescent individuals.

The immunoSEQ Assay was the method used to sequence TCRbeta CDR3 regions. After extraction, genomic DNA underwent amplification by bias-controlled multiplex PCR, followed by high-throughput sequencing. Under the source paper's analysis protocol: To quantify the absolute abundance of each unique TCRbeta CDR3 region, sequences were collapsed and filtered. T cell fraction was estimated by normalization of TCRbeta template counts to usable DNA, with usable DNA being measured through amplification of reference genes present in all nucleated cells. Repertoire TCRs were annotated as SARS-CoV-2-specific by exact matching of V gene, CDR3 amino acid sequence and J gene to a known reactive TCR set. The reference SARS-CoV-2 TCR set was derived from MIRA and filtered for enrichment in COVID-19-positive ImmuneCODE repertoires, a step that removed public or cross-reactive TCRs. Based on the MIRA antigens, annotated TCRs were further analysed at the level of specific ORF or position within ORF. Breadth was defined as the number of annotated unique rearrangements divided by the total number of unique productive rearrangements, and depth was defined as the summed frequency of the annotated unique rearrangements. Two-sided Wilcoxon rank-sum tests were used to compare TCR breadth between groups. TCRdb retrieved this table from immuneACCESS and kept in-frame rearrangements only. Not all clones are present; in checked studies, unresolved V genes account for under half, and no reason is known for the remainder. V, J and clone size are those of that table, while D and trimming were read from the DNA. Recorded for this sample are 300,000 to 400,000 clones; about 91% of them occurred a single time. The top ten hold 3.9% of the sample.

The junction carries 9 bases between V and J, which are trimmed by 2 bases and 0 bases respectively. The CDR3 starts with the cysteine, ends with the phenylalanine, and has 15 residues. This entry keeps only the CDR3 DNA: 45 bases, framed from base 1. From the germline V gene, CDR1 is SGHRS and CDR2 is YFSETQ. This clone has more than one count but fewer than ten. What antigen it recognizes has not been identified. The record has no base qualities; no much larger clone is one base away. On the study overall, not on this receptor specifically: It was noted by the authors that total T cell responses may have been underestimated by the TCR breadth and depth analyses. Vaccine and placebo recipients had comparable non-spike TCR breadth, which fits with the vaccine containing only spike. After vaccination, substantial breadth of spike-specific CD8+ and CD4+ T cell responses was reported. Compared with placebo recipients, Ad26.COV2.S recipients showed higher spike-specific TCR breadth (P = 0.0014).

According to the study, the label for this sample's time point signals: individuals recovered from natural SARS-CoV-2 infection. The sequences come from peripheral blood, collected after recovery from COVID-19. The chain is assembled from TRBV5-1 and TRBJ1-5; no D gene is confidently identified. This TCR derives from a human donor who had recovered from COVID-19. The DNA reads as follows: TGCGCCAGCAGCTTAGGCGGTTATAGCAATCAGCCCCAGCATTTT. The resulting protein is CASSLGGYSNQPQHF.